The present T cell receptor (beta chain) was sequenced within a study of shared clonotypes between healthy human individuals. Comments on this clone: Antigen: not known.

Deep-level running was used for the assay. Original processing methods: ImmunoSEQ output lacked quality scores and full-length reads, limiting matched filtering. Sequencing used immunoSEQ multiplex PCR; TCRdb keeps in-frame clones, though not all of them. The V and J calls and clone size were taken over from that table, and D and trimming were inferred from the DNA. The sample carries more than 500,000 clones, 90% to 97% recorded once. Negatively enriched CD4+ T cells were divided by CD45RA into naive and memory. General study results and limits: Naive subsets tended to show greater estimated richness than memory subsets.

The CDR3 is 16 residues long. The junction had 7 bases not matched to a gene; V was cut back by 0 bases and J by 2 bases. Germline V gene sequence: CDR1 SGHNT, CDR2 YYREEE (reference sequence). Sequencing used naive CD4+ T cells sorted from blood. As for subset: CD45RA+ positively selected. The chain combines TRBV5-4 with TRBJ1-1, with 7 bases aligning to TRBD1. The TCR sequence derives from a woman aged 25 to 45 in good health. The CDR3 sequence is CASSLGLRQGNTEAFF. The DNA of the CDR3 is TGTGCCAGCAGCTTGGGCTTGCGACAGGGAAACACTGAAGCTTTCTTT.